This TCR beta chain was sequenced in a study of patients and donors after allogeneic stem cell transplantation. Via MiXCR, TCRdb re-called the RT-PCR reads, giving one row per CDR3 protein. This table holds 410,000 or so distinct CDR3 sequences, 15% to 20% found once. With 1 base removed from V and 3 bases from J, the gap between germline ends came to 22 bases. CDR1 LGHNA and CDR2 YNFKEQ come from the germline V gene. The CDR3 length is 18 residues. The material sequenced was blood, either unsorted or a sorted T cell fraction (not recorded which). This sequence originates from a human donor who was either an allogeneic HSCT recipient or a stem cell or donor lymphocyte infusion donor (not recorded which). It is not recorded whose cells these are; they may come from a transplant donor. The chain recombines TRBV4-2 with TRBJ2-7; D is perhaps TRBD1 (6 bases). The CDR3 spells CASSQVKQGIPRYYEQYF. CDR3 bases: TGTGCCAGCAGCCAAGTGAAACAGGGAATTCCTAGGTACTACGAGCAGTACTTC.